This is a list of T cell receptor beta chains from one sample in a study of T cell changes during pregnancy in multiple sclerosis. Repertoires were generated with immunoSEQ multiplex PCR, while TCRdb's copy carries only in-frame clones and drops some. Among over 90,000 clones, 80% to 95% were seen once, and the ten largest hold approximately 0.97%. The source material was peripheral blood, sampled before pregnancy. The receptors originated from a female donor with multiple sclerosis, enrolled in a pregnancy study. The CDR3 runs from the conserved cysteine through the conserved F or W. Each record gives: V gene, D gene, clone size, J gene, CDR3 DNA, CDR3 protein. A D gene is named only where the DNA matches it firmly. Only part of the rows carry a size: once, few, many, or a class if the clone is expanded.

v_gene: TRBV14
d_gene: NA
abundance: once
j_gene: TRBJ2-1
CDR3nt: TGTGCCAGCAGCTGGAGGGGATCCTACAATGAGCAGTTCTTC
CDR3aa: CASSWRGSYNEQFF

v_gene: TRBV28
d_gene: NA
abundance: NA
j_gene: TRBJ2-7
CDR3nt: TGTGCCAGCAGTTCCTCTACGGTGGCGCATCCGGGGGAGCAGTACTTC
CDR3aa: CASSSSTVAHPGEQYF

v_gene: TRBV4-2
d_gene: NA
abundance: NA
j_gene: TRBJ2-1
CDR3nt: TGTGCCAGCAGCCTCCTTTCGGGGATTGAGCGCTCCTACAATGAGCAGTTCTTC
CDR3aa: CASSLLSGIERSYNEQFF

v_gene: TRBV28
d_gene: TRBD1
abundance: NA
j_gene: TRBJ2-7
CDR3nt: TGTGCCAGCAGTTTATGGGCCGGGACAGGAACCTACGAGCAGTACTTC
CDR3aa: CASSLWAGTGTYEQYF

v_gene: TRBV15
d_gene: NA
abundance: NA
j_gene: TRBJ2-7
CDR3nt: TGTGCCACCAGCGGAGGTTGGTCGGGACTCTACGAGCAGTACTTC
CDR3aa: CATSGGWSGLYEQYF

v_gene: TRBV5-4
d_gene: TRBD1
abundance: once
j_gene: TRBJ2-1
CDR3nt: TGTGCCAGCATCAAGGACAGGGCTTCCTACAATGAGCAGTTCTTC
CDR3aa: CASIKDRASYNEQFF

v_gene: TRBV5-4
d_gene: TRBD1
abundance: NA
j_gene: TRBJ1-1
CDR3nt: TGTGCCAGCAGCCTCAGGGGGCTGACTGAAGCTTTCTTT
CDR3aa: CASSLRGLTEAFF

v_gene: TRBV5-5
d_gene: NA
abundance: NA
j_gene: TRBJ2-7
CDR3nt: TGTGCCAGCAGCTTGGAGGGACTGATCGCCTACGAGCAGTACTTC
CDR3aa: CASSLEGLIAYEQYF

v_gene: TRBV13
d_gene: TRBD2
abundance: NA
j_gene: TRBJ2-7
CDR3nt: TGTGCCAGCAGCTCGGGGACTAGCCCCTACGAGCAGTACTTC
CDR3aa: CASSSGTSPYEQYF

v_gene: TRBV11-2
d_gene: NA
abundance: NA
j_gene: TRBJ1-1
CDR3nt: TGTGCCAGCACCGCTCAACGGGGGTCGACTGAAGCTTTCTTT
CDR3aa: CASTAQRGSTEAFF

v_gene: TRBV19
d_gene: NA
abundance: NA
j_gene: TRBJ1-1
CDR3nt: TGTGCCAGTTCCCAGGGCTACATGAACACTGAAGCTTTCTTT
CDR3aa: CASSQGYMNTEAFF

v_gene: TRBV5-8
d_gene: TRBD1
abundance: NA
j_gene: TRBJ2-7
CDR3nt: TGTGCCAGCAGCTCAGGGACAGGGGGTTACTACGAGCAGTACTTC
CDR3aa: CASSSGTGGYYEQYF

v_gene: TRBV21-1
d_gene: NA
abundance: NA
j_gene: TRBJ1-3
CDR3nt: TGTGCCAGCAGCAAAGTGGACGGGGTGGGAAACACCATATATTTT
CDR3aa: CASSKVDGVGNTIYF

v_gene: TRBV18
d_gene: NA
abundance: NA
j_gene: TRBJ1-2
CDR3nt: TGTGCCAGCTCTCCAACGACAGCAGCCTATGGCTACACCTTC
CDR3aa: CASSPTTAAYGYTF

v_gene: TRBV19
d_gene: TRBD1
abundance: NA
j_gene: TRBJ1-5
CDR3nt: TGTGCCAGTAGCCCTGACAGGGGTAGCAATCAGCCCCAGCATTTT
CDR3aa: CASSPDRGSNQPQHF

v_gene: TRBV13
d_gene: NA
abundance: NA
j_gene: TRBJ2-7
CDR3nt: TGTGCCAGCAGCTTCAGGGTATCCTACGAGCAGTACTTC
CDR3aa: CASSFRVSYEQYF

v_gene: TRBV5-1
d_gene: TRBD2
abundance: NA
j_gene: TRBJ2-1
CDR3nt: TGCGCCAGCAGCTTAGGACTAGCGGCTTACAATGAGCAGTTCTTC
CDR3aa: CASSLGLAAYNEQFF

v_gene: TRBV2
d_gene: NA
abundance: NA
j_gene: TRBJ1-1
CDR3nt: TGTGCCAGCAGTGGGCGGACAGCGAACACTGAAGCTTTCTTT
CDR3aa: CASSGRTANTEAFF

v_gene: TRBV14
d_gene: NA
abundance: few
j_gene: TRBJ1-1
CDR3nt: TGTGCCAGCGGTGGAGGCTTAAACACTGAAGCTTTCTTT
CDR3aa: CASGGGLNTEAFF

v_gene: TRBV2
d_gene: NA
abundance: NA
j_gene: TRBJ1-3
CDR3nt: TGTGCCAGCAGTGCACAGGGCCCCCTAGCTGGAAACACCATATATTTT
CDR3aa: CASSAQGPLAGNTIYF

v_gene: TRBV9
d_gene: NA
abundance: NA
j_gene: TRBJ1-4
CDR3nt: TGTGCCAGCAGCGTAGCAGCGGGAGGGGCCACTAATGAAAAACTGTTTTTT
CDR3aa: CASSVAAGGATNEKLFF

v_gene: TRBV7-9
d_gene: NA
abundance: NA
j_gene: TRBJ2-2
CDR3nt: TGTGCCAGCAGCTGGGGGAGGATGGAAGGCGGGGAGCTGTTTTTT
CDR3aa: CASSWGRMEGGELFF

v_gene: TRBV11-3
d_gene: TRBD1
abundance: NA
j_gene: TRBJ2-2
CDR3nt: TGTGCCAGCAGCTCCGGGACAGGGAGGTCCGGGGAGCTGTTTTTT
CDR3aa: CASSSGTGRSGELFF